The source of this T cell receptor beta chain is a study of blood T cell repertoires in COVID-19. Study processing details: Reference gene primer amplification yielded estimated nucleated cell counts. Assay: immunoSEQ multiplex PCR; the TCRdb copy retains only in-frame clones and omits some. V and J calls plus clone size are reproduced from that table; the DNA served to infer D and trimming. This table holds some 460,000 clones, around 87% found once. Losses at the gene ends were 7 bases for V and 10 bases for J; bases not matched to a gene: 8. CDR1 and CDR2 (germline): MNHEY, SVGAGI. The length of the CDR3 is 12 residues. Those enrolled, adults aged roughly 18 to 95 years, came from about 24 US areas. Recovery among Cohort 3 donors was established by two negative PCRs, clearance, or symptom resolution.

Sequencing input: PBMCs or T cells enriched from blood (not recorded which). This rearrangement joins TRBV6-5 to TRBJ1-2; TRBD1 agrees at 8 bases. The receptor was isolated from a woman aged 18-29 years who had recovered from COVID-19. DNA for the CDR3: TGTGCCAGCACCCGGGACAGGCAGGACTACACCTTC. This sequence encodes CASTRDRQDYTF.